This entry lists 18 T cell receptor beta chains sequenced from one sample in a study of control samples from healthy donors and cancer patients. Assay used: immunoSEQ multiplex PCR; TCRdb lists only in-frame clones, some missing. The repertoire holds 78,000 or so clones, with around nine tenths as singletons. Source material: blood. These receptors all come from a woman between 50 and 59 years old in good health.

The J gene is TRBJ1-3, the V gene TRBV3-1 (or the pseudogene TRBV3-2); D is unclear. Germline V gene lookup returns CDR1 LGHDT and CDR2 YNNKEL (reference sequence). The CDR3 covers 15 residues. The germline V and J ends were trimmed by 3 bases and 2 bases, with 11 bases remaining between them. For the CDR3, the DNA is TGTGCCAGCAGCCATCAAAGGACGGCTGGAAACACCATATATTTT. It encodes CASSHQRTAGNTIYF.

The sample holds a few counts of this clone. The chain is built from TRBV20-1 and TRBJ2-3; no reliable D call. Germline loops: CDR1 DFQATT, CDR2 SNEGSKA (reference sequence). This CDR3 is 10 amino acids long. V lost 5 bases and J lost 5, with 5 bases in between. The CDR3 loop reads CSAYEDTQYF. The CDR3 DNA sequence: TGCAGTGCTTACGAAGATACGCAGTATTTT.

This sequence joins TRBV12-3 or TRBV12-4 and TRBJ2-1; unclear D gene. The CDR3 length is 13 residues. V lost 3 bases to trimming and J lost 5 bases, with 8 bases between them. CDR3 in amino acids: CASSFSQNNEQFF. CDR3 bases: TGTGCCAGCAGTTTTTCCCAAAACAATGAGCAGTTCTTC.

This clone was seen only a few times. The chain employs TRBV7-9 and TRBJ2-7; TRBD1 matches at 10 bases. Germline CDR1 is SEHNR and CDR2 is FQNEAQ (reference sequence). V lost 1 base, J lost 2 bases, and 5 bases stayed unmatched. This CDR3 spans 16 amino acids. The CDR3 here is CASSLGFGTGAYEQYF. For the CDR3, the DNA is TGTGCCAGCAGCTTAGGTTTCGGGACAGGGGCCTACGAGCAGTACTTC.

This chain links TRBV5-1 with TRBJ1-2; a weak D match, TRBD1 (5 bases). Trimming took off 0 bases at V and 2 bases at J, with 11 bases between the two ends. The CDR3 loop spans 15 amino acids. CDR1 SGHRS and CDR2 YFSETQ come from the germline V gene. The CDR3 DNA sequence: TGCGCCAGCAGCTTGGGAGGGGAAGGAAACTATGGCTACACCTTC. Its protein product is CASSLGGEGNYGYTF.

The chain joins TRBV19 to TRBJ1-4; TRBD1 matches 10 bases. The germline CDR1 and CDR2 sequences are LNHDA and SQIVND (reference sequence). The CDR3 totals 15 residues. V dropped 6 bases and J dropped 6; count of bases not matched to a gene: 7. The CDR3 protein is CASSRAGTGDEKLFF. The CDR3 nucleotides read TGTGCCAGTAGCCGAGCCGGGACAGGGGATGAAAAACTGTTTTTT.

The genes are TRBV5-6 and TRBJ2-1; D uncertain. With 3 bases removed from V and 8 bases from J, the gap between germline ends came to 9 bases. Germline V lookup: CDR1 SGHDT, CDR2 YYEEEE. The CDR3 contains 12 residues. The CDR3 bases are TGTGCCAGCAGCTCATCAGGTCATGAGCAGTTCTTC. Its protein is CASSSSGHEQFF.

CDR3 protein: CASSQHATGVPYNEQFF. CDR3 DNA sequence: TGTGCCAGCAGCCAACACGCCACCGGAGTCCCCTACAATGAGCAGTTCTTC. The V call is TRBV4-2, the J call TRBJ2-1; no reliable D call. The germline V gene has CDR1 LGHNA and CDR2 YNFKEQ. The CDR3 extends over 17 amino acids. The germline V and J ends were trimmed by 2 bases and 2 bases, with 16 bases remaining between them.

The chain couples TRBV5-1 to TRBJ2-2, with a tentative D call TRBD1 (6 bases). Germline values: CDR1 SGHRS, CDR2 YFSETQ. Trimming shortened V by 4 bases and J by 4 bases, and 14 bases separated the two germline ends. The CDR3 sequence is 15 residues long. CDR3 sequence reads: CASSPGRGPTGELFF. In DNA, the CDR3 is TGCGCCAGCAGCCCCGGCAGGGGCCCCACCGGGGAGCTGTTTTTT.

This clone has just a few counts. This rearrangement joins TRBV5-1 to TRBJ2-1; TRBD2 might be the D (6 bases). V dropped 3 bases and J dropped 5 bases, with 21 bases sitting between them. Germline loops: CDR1 SGHRS, CDR2 YFSETQ. The CDR3 sequence is 17 residues long. Here the CDR3 DNA reads TGCGCCAGCAGCTATTTAAATTCCTGGACGGGGGACAATGAGCAGTTCTTC. Residues: CASSYLNSWTGDNEQFF.

V gene TRBV30 combines with J gene TRBJ2-7; perhaps TRBD1 as D (6 bases). V was pared by 3 bases and J by 2 bases, with 11 bases between. Germline-derived CDR1 and CDR2 are GTSNPN and SVGIG (reference sequence). The CDR3 has 13 residues. The CDR3 is CAWSWDTAYEQYF. CDR3 coding DNA: TGTGCCTGGAGCTGGGACACCGCCTACGAGCAGTACTTC.

This clone was recorded only once. The V gene is TRBV5-4, the J gene TRBJ2-4; TRBD2 matches 8 bases. Germline CDR1 reads SGHNT; CDR2 reads YYREEE (reference sequence). The CDR3 has 13 residues. With V trimmed by 3 bases and J by 5 bases, 1 base remained unmatched. The DNA of the CDR3 is TGTGCCAGCAGCTCGCGGGGGGAAAACATTCAGTACTTC. It encodes CASSSRGENIQYF.

V gene TRBV6-5 combines with J gene TRBJ1-2, with 11 nucleotides matching TRBD1. Germline V gene lookup returns CDR1 MNHEY and CDR2 SVGAGI. V lost 6 bases, J lost 10 bases, and 4 bases stayed unmatched. CDR3 length: 12 residues. The CDR3 here is CASRDRGLVYTF. CDR3 nucleotides: TGTGCCAGCAGGGACAGGGGGCTTGTCTACACCTTC.

V usage is TRBV7-2 and J usage is TRBJ2-1, with D perhaps TRBD2 (6 bases). The germline gives CDR1 SGHTA, CDR2 FQGNSA. The CDR3 extends over 15 amino acids. Trimming pared 5 bases from V and 4 bases from J, leaving 15 bases between. This chain's CDR3 is CASSQAQGLYNEQFF. The CDR3 DNA follows: TGTGCCAGCAGCCAGGCGCAGGGACTTTACAATGAGCAGTTCTTC.

V and J are TRBV5-1 and TRBJ2-7; D perhaps matches TRBD1 (6 bases). The CDR3 contains 12 residues. Trimming pared 7 bases from V and 3 bases from J, leaving 11 bases between. The germline V gene has CDR1 SGHRS and CDR2 YFSETQ. CDR3 coding DNA: TGCGCCAGCTCCCGGGACAACTACGAGCAGTACTTC. It yields the protein CASSRDNYEQYF.

This sequence joins TRBV9 and TRBJ1-3; 7 bases fit TRBD1. V gave up 4 bases and J gave up 0 bases; unmatched junction bases: 4. Per germline, CDR1 SGDLS and CDR2 YYNGEE. The length of the CDR3 is 15 residues. The CDR3 region is CASSPDRVSGNTIYF. DNA of the CDR3: TGTGCCAGCAGCCCTGACAGGGTCTCTGGAAACACCATATATTTT.

The chain joins TRBV2 to TRBJ1-2, with D possibly TRBD1 on 5 matching bases. Germline V gives CDR1 SNHLY, CDR2 FYNNEI. This CDR3 is built from 15 residues. Trimming pared 9 bases from V and 8 bases from J, leaving 25 bases between. The CDR3 DNA reads TGTGCCAGGTCCCCTCGGGACCCAACCCTGCGGGGCTACACCTTC. Its translation: CARSPRDPTLRGYTF.

The rearrangement uses TRBV5-1 and TRBJ1-2; tentatively, D is TRBD1 (6 bases). From germline, CDR1 is SGHRS and CDR2 YFSETQ. With 4 bases removed from V and 6 bases from J, the gap between germline ends came to 28 bases. There are 18 residues in the CDR3. The CDR3 is CASSHSGEESAMGDGYTF. CDR3 DNA: TGCGCCAGCAGCCACTCAGGGGAGGAATCGGCGATGGGTGATGGCTACACCTTC.